This T cell receptor (beta chain) was sequenced during a study of tumor and adjacent non-tumor tissue in lung cancer. On the study more broadly: Samples averaged around 4 million productive TCRbeta reads each. Study-wide results and caveats: Shorter survival was associated with higher TCR diversity in tumors. Normal lung showed higher cumulative top 100 clone frequency than tumor.

The CDR3 consists of 12 residues. Trimming stripped 0 bases from V and 9 bases from J, with 6 bases between. RNA was extracted from bulk tissue without any cell sorting. Newly diagnosed lung cancer patients had thoracic surgery in China, August–November 2014, without prior chemotherapy. TCRbeta libraries were built with three rounds of nested PCR, modified from ARM-PCR. TCRdb re-analysed the multiplex PCR reads in MiXCR, keeping a single row per CDR3 protein. The sample holds about 200,000 distinct CDR3 sequences, approximately 74% seen once. At least ten counts were recorded for this clonotype. The target antigen is unknown.

This sequence was found in a man aged 60 to 75 with non-small cell lung cancer. Sequences were obtained from lung tumor tissue. The V call is TRBV12-3 or TRBV12-4, the J call TRBJ1-5; D remains ambiguous. The CDR3 sequence is CASSLAGRPQHF. CDR3 in DNA: TGTGCCAGCAGTTTAGCGGGGAGGCCCCAGCATTTT.